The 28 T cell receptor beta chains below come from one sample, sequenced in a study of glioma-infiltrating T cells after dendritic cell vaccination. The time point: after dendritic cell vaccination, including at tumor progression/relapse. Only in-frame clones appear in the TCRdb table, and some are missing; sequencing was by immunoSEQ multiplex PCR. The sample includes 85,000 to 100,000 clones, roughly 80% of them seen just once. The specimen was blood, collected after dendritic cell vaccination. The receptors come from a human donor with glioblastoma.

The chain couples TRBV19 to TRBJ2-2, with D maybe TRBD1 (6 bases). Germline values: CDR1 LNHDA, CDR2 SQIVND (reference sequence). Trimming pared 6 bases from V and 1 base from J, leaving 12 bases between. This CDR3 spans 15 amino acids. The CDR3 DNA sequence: TGTGCCAGTAGCCTCCGGACAGAGAACACCGGGGAGCTGTTTTTT. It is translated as CASSLRTENTGELFF. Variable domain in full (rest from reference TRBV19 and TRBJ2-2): DGGITQSPKYLFRKEGQNVTLSCEQNLNHDAMYWYRQDPGQGLRLIYYSQIVNDFQKGDIAEGYSVSREKKESFPLTVTSAQKNPTAFYLCASSLRTENTGELFFGEGSRLTVL.

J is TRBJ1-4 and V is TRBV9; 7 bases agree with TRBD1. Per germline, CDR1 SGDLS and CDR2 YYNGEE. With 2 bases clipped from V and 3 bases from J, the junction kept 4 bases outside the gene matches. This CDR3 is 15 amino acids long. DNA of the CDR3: TGTGCCAGCAGCGTTACCGGGACAGCTAATGAAAAACTGTTTTTT. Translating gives CASSVTGTANEKLFF.

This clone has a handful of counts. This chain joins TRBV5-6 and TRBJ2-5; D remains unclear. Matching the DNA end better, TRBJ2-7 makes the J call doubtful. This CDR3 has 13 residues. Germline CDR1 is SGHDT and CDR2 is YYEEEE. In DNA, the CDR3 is TGTGCCAGCAGCTTGGTCGTCTCGTCCGAGCAGTACTTC. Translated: CASSLVVSSEQYF.

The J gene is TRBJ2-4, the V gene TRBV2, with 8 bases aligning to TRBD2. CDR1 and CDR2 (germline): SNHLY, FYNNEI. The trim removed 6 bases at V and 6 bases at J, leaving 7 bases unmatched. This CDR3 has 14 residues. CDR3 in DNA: TGTGCCAGCAGCCCTGGACTAGCCTTAAACATTCAGTACTTC. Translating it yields CASSPGLALNIQYF.

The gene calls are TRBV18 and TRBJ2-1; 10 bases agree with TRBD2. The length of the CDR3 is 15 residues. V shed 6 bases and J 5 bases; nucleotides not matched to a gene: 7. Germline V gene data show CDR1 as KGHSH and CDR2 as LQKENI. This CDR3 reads CASSRTSGNNNEQFF. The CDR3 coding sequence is TGTGCCAGCTCTCGTACTAGCGGGAATAACAATGAGCAGTTCTTC.

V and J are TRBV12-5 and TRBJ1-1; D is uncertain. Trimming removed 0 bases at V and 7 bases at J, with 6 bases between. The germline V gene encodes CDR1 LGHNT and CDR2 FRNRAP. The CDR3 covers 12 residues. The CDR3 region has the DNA TGTGCTAGTGGTTTGGTAACAAGTGAAGCTTTCTTT. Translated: CASGLVTSEAFF.

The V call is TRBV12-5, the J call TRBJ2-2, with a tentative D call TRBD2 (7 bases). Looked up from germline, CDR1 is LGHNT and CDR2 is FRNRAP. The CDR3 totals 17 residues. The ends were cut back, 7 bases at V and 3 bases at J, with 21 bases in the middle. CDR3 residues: CASAPVREGVYTGELFF. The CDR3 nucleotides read TGTGCTAGTGCCCCGGTGAGGGAGGGGGTCTACACCGGGGAGCTGTTTTTT. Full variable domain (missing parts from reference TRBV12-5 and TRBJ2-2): DARVTQTPRHKVTEMGQEVTMRCQPILGHNTVFWYRQTMMQGLELLAYFRNRAPLDDSGMPKDRFSAEMPDATLATLKIQPSEPRDSAVYFCASAPVREGVYTGELFFGEGSRLTVL.

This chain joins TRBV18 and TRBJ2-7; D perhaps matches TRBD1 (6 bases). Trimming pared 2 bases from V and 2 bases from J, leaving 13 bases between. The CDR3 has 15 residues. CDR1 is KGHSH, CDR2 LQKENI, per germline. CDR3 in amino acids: CASSPVLGATYEQYF. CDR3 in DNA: TGTGCCAGCTCACCAGTTTTGGGGGCTACCTACGAGCAGTACTTC.

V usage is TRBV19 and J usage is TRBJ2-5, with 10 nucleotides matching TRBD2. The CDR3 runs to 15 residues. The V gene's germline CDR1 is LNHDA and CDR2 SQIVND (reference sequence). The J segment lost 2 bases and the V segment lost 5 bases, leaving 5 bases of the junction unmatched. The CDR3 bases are TGTGCCAGTAGTCCTTTAGCGGGAGGTCAAGAGACCCAGTACTTC. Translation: CASSPLAGGQETQYF.

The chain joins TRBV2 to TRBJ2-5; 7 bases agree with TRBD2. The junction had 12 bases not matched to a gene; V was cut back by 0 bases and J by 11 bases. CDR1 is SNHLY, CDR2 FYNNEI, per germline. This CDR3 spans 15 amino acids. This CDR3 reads CASSEALLFAGEQYF. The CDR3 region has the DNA TGTGCCAGCAGTGAAGCGCTGCTATTCGCGGGGGAGCAGTACTTC.

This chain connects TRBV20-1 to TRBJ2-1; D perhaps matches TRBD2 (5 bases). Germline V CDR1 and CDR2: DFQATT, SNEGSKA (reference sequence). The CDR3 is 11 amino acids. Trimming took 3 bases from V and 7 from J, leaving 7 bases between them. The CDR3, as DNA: TGCAGTGCTAGCGGGGTGAATGAGCAGTTCTTC. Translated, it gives CSASGVNEQFF.

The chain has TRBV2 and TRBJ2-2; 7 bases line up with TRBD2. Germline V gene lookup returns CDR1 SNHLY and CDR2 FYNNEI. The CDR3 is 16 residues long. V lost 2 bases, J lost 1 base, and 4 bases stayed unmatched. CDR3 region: CASSEIGTKNTGELFF. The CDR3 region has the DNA TGTGCCAGCAGTGAAATCGGGACTAAGAACACCGGGGAGCTGTTTTTT.

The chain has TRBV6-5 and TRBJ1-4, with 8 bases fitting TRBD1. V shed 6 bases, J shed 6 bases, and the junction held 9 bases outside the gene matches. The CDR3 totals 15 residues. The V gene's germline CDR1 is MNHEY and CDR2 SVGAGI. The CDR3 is CASSRRQGMDEKLFF. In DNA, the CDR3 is TGTGCCAGCAGCCGAAGACAGGGGATGGATGAAAAACTGTTTTTT.

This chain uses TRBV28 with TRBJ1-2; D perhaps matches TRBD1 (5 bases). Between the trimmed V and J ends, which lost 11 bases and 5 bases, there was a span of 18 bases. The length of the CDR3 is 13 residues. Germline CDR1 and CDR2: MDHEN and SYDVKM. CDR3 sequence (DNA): TGTGCCTCGAGGGGAGGTTGGATTTATGGCTACACCTTC. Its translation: CASRGGWIYGYTF.

Here the CDR3 DNA reads TGTGCCAGCAGCGTAAGACTAGCGGGAGGGTTAGATACGCAGTATTTT. It encodes CASSVRLAGGLDTQYF. The gene calls are TRBV13 and TRBJ2-3; TRBD2 matches at 14 bases. Germline V lookup: CDR1 PRHDT, CDR2 FYEKMQ (reference sequence). V shed 5 bases, J shed 5 bases, and the junction held 6 bases outside the gene matches. The CDR3 runs to 16 residues.

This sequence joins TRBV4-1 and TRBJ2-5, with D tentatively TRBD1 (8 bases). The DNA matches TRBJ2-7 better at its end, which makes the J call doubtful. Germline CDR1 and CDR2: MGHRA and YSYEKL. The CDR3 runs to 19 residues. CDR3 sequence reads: CASSQVQGGGGASSYEQYF. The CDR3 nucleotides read TGCGCCAGCAGCCAAGTACAGGGGGGAGGGGGCGCTTCGAGTTACGAGCAGTACTTC.

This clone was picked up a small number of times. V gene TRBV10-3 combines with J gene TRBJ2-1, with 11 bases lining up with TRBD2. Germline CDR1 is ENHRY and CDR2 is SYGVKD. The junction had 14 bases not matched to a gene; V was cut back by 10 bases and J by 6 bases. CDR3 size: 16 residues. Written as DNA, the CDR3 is TGTGCCACGCAGCCGAATATAGCGGGGGGGCCCAATGAGCAGTTCTTC. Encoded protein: CATQPNIAGGPNEQFF.

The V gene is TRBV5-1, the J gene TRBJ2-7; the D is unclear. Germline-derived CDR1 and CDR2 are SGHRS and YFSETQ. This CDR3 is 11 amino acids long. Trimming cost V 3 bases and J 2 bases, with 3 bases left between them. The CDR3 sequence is CASSSTYEQYF. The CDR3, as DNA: TGCGCCAGCAGCTCTACCTACGAGCAGTACTTC.

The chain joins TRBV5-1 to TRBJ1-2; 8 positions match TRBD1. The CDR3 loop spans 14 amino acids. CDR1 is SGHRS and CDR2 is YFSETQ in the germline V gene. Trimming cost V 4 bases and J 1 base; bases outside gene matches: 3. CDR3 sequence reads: CASSPTGVNYGYTF. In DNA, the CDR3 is TGCGCCAGCAGCCCGACAGGGGTTAACTATGGCTACACCTTC. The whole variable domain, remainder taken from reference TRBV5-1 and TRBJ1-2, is KAGVTQTPRYLIKTRGQQVTLSCSPISGHRSVSWYQQTPGQGLQFLFEYFSETQRNKGNFPGRFSGRQFSNSRSEMNVSTLELGDSALYLCASSPTGVNYGYTFGSGTRLTVV.

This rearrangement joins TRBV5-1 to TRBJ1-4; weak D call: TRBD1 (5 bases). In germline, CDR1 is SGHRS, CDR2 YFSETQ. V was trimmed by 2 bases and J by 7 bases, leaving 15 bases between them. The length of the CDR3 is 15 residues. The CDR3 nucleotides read TGCGCCAGCAGCTTCATGCAGGGAGGGAGTGAAAAACTGTTTTTT. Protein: CASSFMQGGSEKLFF.

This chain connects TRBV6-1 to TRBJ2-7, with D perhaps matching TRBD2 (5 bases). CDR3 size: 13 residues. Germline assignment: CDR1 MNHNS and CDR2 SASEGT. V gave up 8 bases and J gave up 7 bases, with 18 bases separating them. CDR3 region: CASVSWASGEQYF. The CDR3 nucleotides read TGTGCCAGCGTAAGTTGGGCGTCGGGGGAGCAGTACTTC.

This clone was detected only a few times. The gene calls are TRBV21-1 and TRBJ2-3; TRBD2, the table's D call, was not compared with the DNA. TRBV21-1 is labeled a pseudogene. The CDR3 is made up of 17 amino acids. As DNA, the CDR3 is TGTGCCAGCAGCAAAACGGGCCCTAGCGGGGTCACAGATACGCAGTATTTT. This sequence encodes CASSKTGPSGVTDTQYF.

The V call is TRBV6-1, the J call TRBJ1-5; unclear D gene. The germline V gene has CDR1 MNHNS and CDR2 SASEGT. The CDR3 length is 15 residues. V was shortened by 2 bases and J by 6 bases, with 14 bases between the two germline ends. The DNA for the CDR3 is TGTGCCAGCAGTGAACATGCCAGCGGGGTTCAGCCCCAGCATTTT. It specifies CASSEHASGVQPQHF.

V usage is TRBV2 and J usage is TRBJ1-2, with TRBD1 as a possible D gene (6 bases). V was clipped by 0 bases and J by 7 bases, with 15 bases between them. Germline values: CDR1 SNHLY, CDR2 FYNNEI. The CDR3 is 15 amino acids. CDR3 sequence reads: CASSEALGTRAGYTF. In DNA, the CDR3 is TGTGCCAGCAGTGAAGCGCTGGGGACAAGAGCTGGCTACACCTTC.

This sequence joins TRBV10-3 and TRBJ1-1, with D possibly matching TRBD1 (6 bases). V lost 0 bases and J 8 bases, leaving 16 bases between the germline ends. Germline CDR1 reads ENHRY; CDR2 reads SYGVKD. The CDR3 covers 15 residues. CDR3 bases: TGTGCCATCAGTGAGTCTAATCCCGGGACACCCGAAGCTTTCTTT. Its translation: CAISESNPGTPEAFF.

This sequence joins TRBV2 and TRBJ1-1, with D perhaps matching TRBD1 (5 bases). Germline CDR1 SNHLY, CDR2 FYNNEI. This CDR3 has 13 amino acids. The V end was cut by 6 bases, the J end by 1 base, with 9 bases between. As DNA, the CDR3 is TGTGCCAGCAGAGCTGACAGGAACACTGAAGCTTTCTTT. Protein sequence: CASRADRNTEAFF.

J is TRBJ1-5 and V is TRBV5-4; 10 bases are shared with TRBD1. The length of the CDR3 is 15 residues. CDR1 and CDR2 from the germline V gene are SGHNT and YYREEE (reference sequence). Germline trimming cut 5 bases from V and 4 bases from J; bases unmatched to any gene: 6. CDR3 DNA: TGTGCCAGCAGTTATGACAGGGGGCCTAATCAGCCCCAGCATTTT. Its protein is CASSYDRGPNQPQHF.

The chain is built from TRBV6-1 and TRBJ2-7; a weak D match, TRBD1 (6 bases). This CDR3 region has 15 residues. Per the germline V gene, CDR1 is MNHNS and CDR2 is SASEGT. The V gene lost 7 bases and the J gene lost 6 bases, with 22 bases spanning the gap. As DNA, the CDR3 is TGTGCCAGCACCCCAGGGTGGGGGCGTCCCCCCGAGCAGTACTTC. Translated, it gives CASTPGWGRPPEQYF.